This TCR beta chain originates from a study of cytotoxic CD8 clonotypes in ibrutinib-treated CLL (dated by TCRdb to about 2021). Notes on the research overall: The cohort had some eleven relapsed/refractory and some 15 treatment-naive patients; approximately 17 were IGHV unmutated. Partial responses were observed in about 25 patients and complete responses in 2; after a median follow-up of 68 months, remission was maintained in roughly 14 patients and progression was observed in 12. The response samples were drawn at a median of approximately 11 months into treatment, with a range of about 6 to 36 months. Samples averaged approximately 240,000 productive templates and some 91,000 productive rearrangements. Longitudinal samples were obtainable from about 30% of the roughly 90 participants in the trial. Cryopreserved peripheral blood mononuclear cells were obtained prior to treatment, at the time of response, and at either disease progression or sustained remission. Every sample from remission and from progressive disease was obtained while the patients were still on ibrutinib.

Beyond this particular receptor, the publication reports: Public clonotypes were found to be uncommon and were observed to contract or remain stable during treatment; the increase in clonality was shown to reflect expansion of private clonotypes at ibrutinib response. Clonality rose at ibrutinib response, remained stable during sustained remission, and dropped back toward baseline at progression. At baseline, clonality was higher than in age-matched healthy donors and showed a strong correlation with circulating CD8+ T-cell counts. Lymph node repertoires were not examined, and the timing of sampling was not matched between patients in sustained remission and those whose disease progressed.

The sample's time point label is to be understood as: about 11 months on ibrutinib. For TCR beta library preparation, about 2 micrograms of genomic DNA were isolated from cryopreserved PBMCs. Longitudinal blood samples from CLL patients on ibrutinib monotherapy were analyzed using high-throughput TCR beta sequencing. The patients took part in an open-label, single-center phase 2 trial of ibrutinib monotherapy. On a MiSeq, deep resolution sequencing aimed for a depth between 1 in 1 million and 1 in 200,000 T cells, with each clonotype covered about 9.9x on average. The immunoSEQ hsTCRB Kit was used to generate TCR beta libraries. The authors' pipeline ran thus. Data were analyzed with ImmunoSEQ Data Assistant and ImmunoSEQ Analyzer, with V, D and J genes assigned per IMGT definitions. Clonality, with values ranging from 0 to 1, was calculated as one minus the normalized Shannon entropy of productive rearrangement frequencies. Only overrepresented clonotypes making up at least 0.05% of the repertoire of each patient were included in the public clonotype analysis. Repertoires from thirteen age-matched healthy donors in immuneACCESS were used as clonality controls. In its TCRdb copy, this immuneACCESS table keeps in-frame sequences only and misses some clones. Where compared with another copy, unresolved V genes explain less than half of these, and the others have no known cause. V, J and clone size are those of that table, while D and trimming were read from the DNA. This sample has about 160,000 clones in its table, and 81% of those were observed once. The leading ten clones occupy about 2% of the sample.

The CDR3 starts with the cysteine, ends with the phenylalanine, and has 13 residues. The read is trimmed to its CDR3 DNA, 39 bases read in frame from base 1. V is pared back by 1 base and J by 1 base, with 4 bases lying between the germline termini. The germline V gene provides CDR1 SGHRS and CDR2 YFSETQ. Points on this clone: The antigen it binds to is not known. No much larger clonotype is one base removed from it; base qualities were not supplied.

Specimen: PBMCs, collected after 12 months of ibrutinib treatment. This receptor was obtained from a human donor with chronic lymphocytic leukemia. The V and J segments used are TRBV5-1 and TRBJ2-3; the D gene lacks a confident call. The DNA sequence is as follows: TGCGCCAGCAGCTTGTTTCGCACAGATACGCAGTATTTT. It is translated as CASSLFRTDTQYF.